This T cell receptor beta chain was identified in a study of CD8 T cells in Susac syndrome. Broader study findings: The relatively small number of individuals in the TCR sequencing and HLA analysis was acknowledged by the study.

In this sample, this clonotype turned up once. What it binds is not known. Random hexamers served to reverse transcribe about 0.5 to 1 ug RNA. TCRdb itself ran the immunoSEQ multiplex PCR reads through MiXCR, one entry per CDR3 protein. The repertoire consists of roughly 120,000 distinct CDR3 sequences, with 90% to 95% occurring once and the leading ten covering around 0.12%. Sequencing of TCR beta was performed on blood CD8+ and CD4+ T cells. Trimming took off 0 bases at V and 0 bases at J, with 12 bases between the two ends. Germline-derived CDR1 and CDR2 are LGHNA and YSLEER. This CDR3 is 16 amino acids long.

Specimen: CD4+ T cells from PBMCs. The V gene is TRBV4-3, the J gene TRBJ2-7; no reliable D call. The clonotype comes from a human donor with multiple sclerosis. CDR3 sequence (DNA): TGCGCCAGCAGCCAAGATGCAGACATTTACTCCTACGAGCAGTACTTC. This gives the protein CASSQDADIYSYEQYF.